The 12 T cell receptor beta chains listed next were all sequenced from one sample in a study of blood T cell repertoires in COVID-19 (dated by TCRdb to the early 2020s). Libraries were made using the immunoSEQ multiplex PCR assay. TCRdb holds this immuneACCESS table with in-frame rearrangements only. Some clones are missing; in checked studies, unresolved V genes explain under half, and the rest has no known cause. A total of some 200,000 clones appear in this sample, roughly 87% of them only once. More than 2% of the sample rests with the top ten. Material: PBMCs or T cells enriched from blood (not recorded which). The receptors were gathered from a woman aged 25 to 39 who had recovered from COVID-19.

The rearrangement uses TRBV2 and TRBJ1-2; no clear D. Germline-derived CDR1 and CDR2 are SNHLY and FYNNEI. CDR3 length: 10 residues. Trimming cost V 3 bases and J 9 bases, with 5 bases left between them. The DNA for the CDR3 is TGTGCCAGCAGTGAGAGGCGCTACACCTTC. Protein product: CASSERRYTF.

The genes are TRBV23-1 and TRBJ2-5, with D maybe TRBD2 (6 bases). TRBV23-1 qualifies as an ORF whose function is uncertain. CDR3 length equals 13 residues. V lost 9 bases and J 4 bases, leaving 15 bases between the germline ends. CDR3 coding DNA: TGCGCCAGTCTAGGAGGGACGTCAGAGACCCAGTACTTC. Its translation: CASLGGTSETQYF.

This chain links TRBV7-9 with TRBJ1-1; D not certain. Germline-derived CDR1 and CDR2 are SEHNR and FQNEAQ (reference sequence). This CDR3 has 14 residues. V lost 2 bases to trimming and J lost 0 bases, with 7 bases between them. The CDR3 sequence is CASSLTALNTEAFF. Written as DNA, the CDR3 is TGTGCCAGCAGCTTAACAGCCCTGAACACTGAAGCTTTCTTT.

This chain joins TRBV15 and TRBJ1-2; the D gene is possibly TRBD1 (5 bases). Trimming shortened V by 0 bases and J by 7 bases, and 18 bases separated the two germline ends. The CDR3 is 16 amino acids. Germline V gene sequence: CDR1 LNHNV, CDR2 YYDKDF (reference sequence). The CDR3 DNA reads as TGTGCCACCAGCAGAGATTGGGCGGGGGGATCGACTGGCTACACCTTC. Protein product: CATSRDWAGGSTGYTF.

V and J are TRBV5-1 and TRBJ1-2; D remains ambiguous. CDR3 length: 13 amino acids. The ends were cut back, 5 bases at V and 7 bases at J, with 15 bases in the middle. Looked up from germline, CDR1 is SGHRS and CDR2 is YFSETQ. This chain's CDR3 is CASREGLLGGYTF. CDR3 sequence (DNA): TGCGCCAGCAGAGAGGGTCTGCTTGGTGGCTACACCTTC.

The V call is TRBV11-2, the J call TRBJ1-1; 7 nucleotides line up with TRBD1. The V gene's germline CDR1 is SGHAT and CDR2 FQNNGV. J lost 5 bases, V lost 5 bases, and 5 bases had no gene match. The CDR3 spans 13 residues. The CDR3 DNA follows: TGTGCCAGCAGCGTCACAGGGGAGACTGAAGCTTTCTTT. Translated: CASSVTGETEAFF.

The CDR3 coding sequence is TGTGCCAGCAGCTACCTGGACAGGGGGCGTTTTAATGAGCAGTTCTTC. Translated, it gives CASSYLDRGRFNEQFF. The chain is built from TRBV5-4 and TRBJ2-1, with 11 nucleotides matching TRBD1. V lost 3 bases and J lost 7; bases outside the gene matches: 9. Germline assignment: CDR1 SGHNT and CDR2 YYREEE (reference sequence). The CDR3 length is 16 residues.

The chain employs TRBV11-2 and TRBJ1-2, with no clear D. The V end was cut by 7 bases, the J end by 2 bases, with 11 bases between. This CDR3 is 13 amino acids long. The germline V gene encodes CDR1 SGHAT and CDR2 FQNNGV. The DNA of the CDR3 is TGTGCCAGCACCACTCTCGAAAACTATGGCTACACCTTC. Translation: CASTTLENYGYTF.

The chain is built from TRBV5-1 and TRBJ1-5; the D gene is possibly TRBD1 (5 bases). The CDR3 is made up of 13 amino acids. V lost 4 bases and J 8 bases, leaving 13 bases between the germline ends. Germline V lookup: CDR1 SGHRS, CDR2 YFSETQ. The CDR3 region has the DNA TGCGCCAGCAGCCCGGACGGGGGAAAGCCCCAGCATTTT. Protein sequence: CASSPDGGKPQHF.

As for this clone: This specimen includes other DNA sequences encoding the same CDR3. The chain recombines TRBV5-1 with TRBJ1-1; D possibly corresponds to TRBD1 (6 bases). The CDR3 extends over 14 amino acids. Trimming removed 0 bases from V and 3 bases from J, with 9 bases in between. CDR1 and CDR2 from the germline V gene are SGHRS and YFSETQ. CDR3 sequence (DNA): TGCGCCAGCAGCTTGGGTACAGGGTACACTGAAGCTTTCTTT. Translation: CASSLGTGYTEAFF.

The rearrangement uses TRBV19 and TRBJ2-5; 9 bases line up with TRBD1. CDR3 size: 14 residues. Germline V lookup: CDR1 LNHDA, CDR2 SQIVND (reference sequence). Germline trimming cut 4 bases from V and 4 bases from J; bases unmatched to any gene: 4. This CDR3 reads CASSRQGERETQYF. DNA for the CDR3: TGTGCCAGTAGTAGACAGGGGGAAAGAGAGACCCAGTACTTC. The whole variable domain, remainder taken from reference TRBV19 and TRBJ2-5, is DGGITQSPKYLFRKEGQNVTLSCEQNLNHDAMYWYRQDPGQGLRLIYYSQIVNDFQKGDIAEGYSVSREKKESFPLTVTSAQKNPTAFYLCASSRQGERETQYFGPGTRLLVL.

The chain has TRBV30 and TRBJ1-5; 9 nucleotides line up with TRBD1. Germline V lookup: CDR1 GTSNPN, CDR2 SVGIG (reference sequence). The ends lost 2 bases at V and 5 bases at J; junction bases unmatched: 4. The CDR3 spans 14 residues. CDR3 sequence reads: CAWSQTGGDQPQHF. The CDR3 nucleotides are TGTGCCTGGAGTCAGACAGGGGGAGATCAGCCCCAGCATTTT. Together with reference TRBV30 and TRBJ1-5, the CDR3 gives the full variable domain: SQTIHQWPATLVQPVGSPLSLECTVEGTSNPNLYWYRQAAGRGLQLLFYSVGIGQISSEVPQNLSASRPQDRQFILSSKKLLLSDSGFYLCAWSQTGGDQPQHFGDGTRLSIL.